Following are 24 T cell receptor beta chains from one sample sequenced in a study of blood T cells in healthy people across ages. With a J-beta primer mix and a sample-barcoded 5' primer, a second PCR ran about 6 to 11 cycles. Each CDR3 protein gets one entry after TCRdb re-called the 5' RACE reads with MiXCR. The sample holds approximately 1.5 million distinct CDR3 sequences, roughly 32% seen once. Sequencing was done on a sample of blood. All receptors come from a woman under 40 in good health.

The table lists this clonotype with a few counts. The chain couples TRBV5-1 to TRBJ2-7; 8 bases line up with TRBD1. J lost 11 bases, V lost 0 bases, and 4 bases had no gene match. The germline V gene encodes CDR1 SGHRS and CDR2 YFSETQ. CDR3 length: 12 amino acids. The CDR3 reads CASSLVGTGEYF. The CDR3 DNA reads TGCGCCAGCAGCTTGGTGGGGACAGGAGAGTACTTC.

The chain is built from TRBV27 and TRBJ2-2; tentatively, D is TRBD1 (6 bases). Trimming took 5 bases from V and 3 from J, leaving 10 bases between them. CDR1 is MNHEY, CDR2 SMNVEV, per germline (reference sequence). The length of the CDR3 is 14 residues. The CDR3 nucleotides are TGTGCCAGCAGTATCAGGGGTTACACCGGGGAGCTGTTTTTT. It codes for CASSIRGYTGELFF.

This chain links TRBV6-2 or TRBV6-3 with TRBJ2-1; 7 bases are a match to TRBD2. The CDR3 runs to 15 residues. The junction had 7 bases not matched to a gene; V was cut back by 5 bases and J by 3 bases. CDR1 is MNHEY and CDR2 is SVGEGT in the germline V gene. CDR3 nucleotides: TGTGCCAGCAGTCACGCTAGCGGCATCTACAATGAGCAGTTCTTC. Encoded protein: CASSHASGIYNEQFF.

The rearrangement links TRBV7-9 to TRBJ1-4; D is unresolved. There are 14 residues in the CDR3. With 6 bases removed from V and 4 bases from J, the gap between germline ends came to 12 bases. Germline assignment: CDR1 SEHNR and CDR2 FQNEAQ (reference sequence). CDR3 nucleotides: TGTGCCAGCAGGAAGGGCCACCTTAATGAAAAACTGTTTTTT. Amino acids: CASRKGHLNEKLFF.

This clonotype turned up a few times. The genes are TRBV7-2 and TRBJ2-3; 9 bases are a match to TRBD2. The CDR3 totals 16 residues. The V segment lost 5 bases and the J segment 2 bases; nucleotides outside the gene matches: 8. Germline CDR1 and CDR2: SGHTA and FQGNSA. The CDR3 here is CASSGRTSDPTDTQYF. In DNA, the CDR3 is TGTGCCAGCAGCGGCCGGACTAGCGATCCCACAGATACGCAGTATTTT.

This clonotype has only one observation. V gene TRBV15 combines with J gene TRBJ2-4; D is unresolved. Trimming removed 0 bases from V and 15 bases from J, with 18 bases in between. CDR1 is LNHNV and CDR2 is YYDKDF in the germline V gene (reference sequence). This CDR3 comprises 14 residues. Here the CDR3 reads CATSRDINSPERYF. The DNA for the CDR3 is TGTGCCACCAGCAGAGATATTAACAGCCCCGAGCGGTACTTC.

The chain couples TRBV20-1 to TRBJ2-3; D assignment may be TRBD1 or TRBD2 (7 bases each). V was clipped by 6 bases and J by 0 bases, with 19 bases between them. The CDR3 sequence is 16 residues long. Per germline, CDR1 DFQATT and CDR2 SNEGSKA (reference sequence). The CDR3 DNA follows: TGCAGTGCCAGGGGGGGGCTAGCGGCTAGCACAGATACGCAGTATTTT. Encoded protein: CSARGGLAASTDTQYF.

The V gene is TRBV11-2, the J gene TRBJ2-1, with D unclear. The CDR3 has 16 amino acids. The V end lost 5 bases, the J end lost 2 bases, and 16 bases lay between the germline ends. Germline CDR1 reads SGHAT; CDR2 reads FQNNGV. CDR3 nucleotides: TGTGCCAGCAGCCCTACCGTAAGTCACCCCTACAATGAGCAGTTCTTC. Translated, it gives CASSPTVSHPYNEQFF.

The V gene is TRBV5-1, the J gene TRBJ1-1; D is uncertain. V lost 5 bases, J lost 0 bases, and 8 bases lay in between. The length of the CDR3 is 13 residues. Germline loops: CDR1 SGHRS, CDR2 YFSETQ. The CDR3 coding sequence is TGCGCCAGCAGTATGACTATGAACACTGAAGCTTTCTTT. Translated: CASSMTMNTEAFF.

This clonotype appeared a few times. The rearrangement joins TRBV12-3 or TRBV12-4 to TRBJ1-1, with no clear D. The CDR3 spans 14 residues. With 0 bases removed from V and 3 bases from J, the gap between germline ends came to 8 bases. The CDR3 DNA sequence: TGTGCCAGCAGTTTAGCGCGCCATCACACTGAAGCTTTCTTT. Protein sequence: CASSLARHHTEAFF.

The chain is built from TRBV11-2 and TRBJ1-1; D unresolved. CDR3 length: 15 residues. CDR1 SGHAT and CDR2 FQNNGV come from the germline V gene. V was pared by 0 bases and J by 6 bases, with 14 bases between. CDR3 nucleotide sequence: TGTGCCAGCAGCTTAGAACCCTCCCCGACCGCTGAAGCTTTCTTT. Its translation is CASSLEPSPTAEAFF.

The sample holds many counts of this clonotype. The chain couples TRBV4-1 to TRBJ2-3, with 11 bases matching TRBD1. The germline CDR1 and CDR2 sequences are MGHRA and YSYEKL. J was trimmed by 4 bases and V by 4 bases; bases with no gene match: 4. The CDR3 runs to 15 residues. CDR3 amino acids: CASSPRTGGADTQYF. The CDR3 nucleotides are TGCGCCAGCAGCCCCCGGACAGGGGGCGCAGATACGCAGTATTTT.

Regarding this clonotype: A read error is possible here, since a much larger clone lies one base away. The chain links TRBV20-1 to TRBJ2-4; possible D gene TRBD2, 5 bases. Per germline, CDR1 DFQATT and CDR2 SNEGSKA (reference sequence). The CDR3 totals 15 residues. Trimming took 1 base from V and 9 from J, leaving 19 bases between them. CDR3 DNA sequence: TGCAGTGCTAGAGGATTTAGGTTAGGAGGAACCATTCAGTACTTC. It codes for CSARGFRLGGTIQYF.

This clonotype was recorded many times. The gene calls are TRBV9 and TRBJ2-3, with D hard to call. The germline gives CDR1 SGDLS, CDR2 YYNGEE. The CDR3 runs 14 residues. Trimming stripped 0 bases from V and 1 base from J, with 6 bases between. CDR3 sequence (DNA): TGTGCCAGCAGCGTAGCCCGGGGCACAGATACGCAGTATTTT. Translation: CASSVARGTDTQYF.

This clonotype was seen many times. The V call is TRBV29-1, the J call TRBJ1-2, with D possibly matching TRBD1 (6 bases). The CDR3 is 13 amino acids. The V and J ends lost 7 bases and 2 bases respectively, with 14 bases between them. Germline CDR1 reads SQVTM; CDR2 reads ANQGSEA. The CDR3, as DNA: TGCAGCGGGGAGGACAGAGAGAACTATGGCTACACCTTC. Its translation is CSGEDRENYGYTF.

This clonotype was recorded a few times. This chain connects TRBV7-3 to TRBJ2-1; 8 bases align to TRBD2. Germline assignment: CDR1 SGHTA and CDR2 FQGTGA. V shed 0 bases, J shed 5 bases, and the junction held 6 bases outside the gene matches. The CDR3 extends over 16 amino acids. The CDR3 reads CASSLTSGEPDNEQFF. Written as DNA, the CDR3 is TGTGCCAGCAGCTTAACTAGCGGGGAACCAGACAATGAGCAGTTCTTC.

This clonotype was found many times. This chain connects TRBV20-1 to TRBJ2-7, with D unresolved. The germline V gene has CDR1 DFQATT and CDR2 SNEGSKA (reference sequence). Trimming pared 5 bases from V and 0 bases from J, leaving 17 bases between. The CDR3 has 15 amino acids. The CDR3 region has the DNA TGCAGTGCTCCCCGGCAGTTCAGGTCCTCCTACGAGCAGTACTTC. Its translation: CSAPRQFRSSYEQYF.

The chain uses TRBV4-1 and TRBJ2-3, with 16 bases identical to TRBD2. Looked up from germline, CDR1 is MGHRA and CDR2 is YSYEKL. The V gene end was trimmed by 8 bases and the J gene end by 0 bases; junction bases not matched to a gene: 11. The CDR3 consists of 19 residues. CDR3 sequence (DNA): TGCGCCAGCGCCCCGTGGGGACTAGCGGGGGGGTTGAGCACAGATACGCAGTATTTT. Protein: CASAPWGLAGGLSTDTQYF.

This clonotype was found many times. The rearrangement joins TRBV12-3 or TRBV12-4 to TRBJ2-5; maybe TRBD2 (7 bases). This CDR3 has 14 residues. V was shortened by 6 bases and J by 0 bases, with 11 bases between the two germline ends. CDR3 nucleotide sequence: TGTGCCAGCAGCCGGGGGGCAAACCAAGAGACCCAGTACTTC. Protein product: CASSRGANQETQYF.

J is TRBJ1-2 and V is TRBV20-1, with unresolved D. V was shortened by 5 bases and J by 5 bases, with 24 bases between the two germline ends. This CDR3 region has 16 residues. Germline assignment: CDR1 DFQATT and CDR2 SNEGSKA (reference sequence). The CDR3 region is CSAAGIEVPYSYGYTF. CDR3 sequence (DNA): TGCAGTGCTGCTGGGATAGAAGTACCCTATAGTTATGGCTACACCTTC.

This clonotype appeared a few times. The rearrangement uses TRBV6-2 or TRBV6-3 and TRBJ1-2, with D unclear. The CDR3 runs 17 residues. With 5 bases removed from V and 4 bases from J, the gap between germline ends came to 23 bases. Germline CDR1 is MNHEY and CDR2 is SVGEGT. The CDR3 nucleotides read TGTGCCAGCAGTACCGCCGGAGGCTACCCACTCGGCTATGGCTACACCTTC. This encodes CASSTAGGYPLGYGYTF.

The CDR3: CASSISGTGVGQPQHF. CDR3 coding DNA: TGTGCCAGCAGCATATCCGGGACAGGGGTCGGGCAGCCCCAGCATTTT. The chain is built from TRBV21-1 and TRBJ1-5; the table names TRBD1, a call not compared with the DNA. TRBV21-1 is labeled a pseudogene. The CDR3 covers 16 residues.

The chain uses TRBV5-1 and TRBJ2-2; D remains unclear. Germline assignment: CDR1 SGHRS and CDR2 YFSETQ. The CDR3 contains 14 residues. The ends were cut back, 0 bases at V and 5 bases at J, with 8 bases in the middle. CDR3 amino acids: CASSLDGPTGELFF. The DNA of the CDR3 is TGCGCCAGCAGCTTGGACGGCCCTACCGGGGAGCTGTTTTTT.

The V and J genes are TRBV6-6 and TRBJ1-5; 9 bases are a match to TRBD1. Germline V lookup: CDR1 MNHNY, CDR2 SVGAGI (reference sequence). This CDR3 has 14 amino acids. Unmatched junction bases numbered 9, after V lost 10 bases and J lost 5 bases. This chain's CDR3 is CATQTGGADQPQHF. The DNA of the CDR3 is TGTGCCACCCAGACAGGGGGAGCTGATCAGCCCCAGCATTTT.